The 30 T cell receptor beta chains presented below share a single source sample, sequenced in a study of T-cell reconstitution after alpha-beta-depleted transplantation in children. Unique molecular identifiers were incorporated when the TCRbeta library was constructed. TCRdb passed the PCR reads through MiXCR, listing each CDR3 protein once. The sample yields approximately 490,000 distinct CDR3 sequences, around 13% seen once. This specimen was PBMCs from the stem cell graft donor, taken from the stem cell graft. Receptors were obtained from a human donor who donated a stem cell graft to a child with combined immunodeficiency.

The chain couples TRBV9 to TRBJ2-7, with 8 positions matching TRBD1. Germline V gene sequence: CDR1 SGDLS, CDR2 YYNGEE. V was clipped by 3 bases and J by 1 base; unmatched bases: 6. The CDR3 covers 15 residues. The CDR3 loop reads CASSAGQDPSYEQYF. The CDR3 DNA follows: TGTGCCAGCAGCGCGGGACAGGATCCTTCCTACGAGCAGTACTTC. Filled out from reference TRBV9 and TRBJ2-7, the complete variable domain reads DSGVTQTPKHLITATGQRVTLRCSPRSGDLSVYWYQQSLDQGLQFLIQYYNGEERAKGNILERFSAQQFPDLHSELNLSSLELGDSALYFCASSAGQDPSYEQYFGPGTRLTVT.

The DNA of the CDR3 is TGCGCCAGCAGCCAATACGGCGGCGCCTACGAGCAGTACTTC. It specifies CASSQYGGAYEQYF. This rearrangement joins TRBV4-3 to TRBJ2-7; D uncertain. Germline values: CDR1 LGHNA, CDR2 YSLEER. The V and J ends lost 2 bases and 2 bases respectively, with 10 bases between them. This CDR3 is 14 amino acids long.

The sample holds a few counts of this clonotype. The chain recombines TRBV9 with TRBJ1-3; D unclear. Trimming took off 1 base at V and 0 bases at J, with 2 bases between the two ends. There are 13 residues in the CDR3. Germline V lookup: CDR1 SGDLS, CDR2 YYNGEE. In DNA, the CDR3 is TGTGCCAGCAGCGTATCCTCTGGAAACACCATATATTTT. Translating it yields CASSVSSGNTIYF.

The table lists this clonotype with a few counts. V is TRBV24-1 and J is TRBJ1-3; D call uncertain. CDR3 length: 14 amino acids. Trimming left V 8 bases short and J 0 bases short, with 10 bases between. The V gene's germline CDR1 is KGHDR and CDR2 SFDVKD. The DNA of the CDR3 is TGTGCCACCATGGCGCTCACCTCTGGAAACACCATATATTTT. Its translation: CATMALTSGNTIYF.

This clonotype was detected many times. This chain links TRBV10-3 with TRBJ2-5; 9 positions agree with TRBD1. The CDR3 runs to 13 residues. The ends lost 10 bases at V and 1 base at J; junction bases unmatched: 4. CDR1 is ENHRY and CDR2 is SYGVKD in the germline V gene. For the CDR3, the DNA is TGTGCCACAATGACAGGGGGCCAAGAGACCCAGTACTTC. Translating it yields CATMTGGQETQYF.

This clonotype was picked up a small number of times. The chain has TRBV12-3 or TRBV12-4 and TRBJ1-2, with D possibly TRBD1 on 5 matching bases. The CDR3 loop spans 14 amino acids. Trimming stripped 2 bases from V and 8 bases from J, with 15 bases between. The CDR3 is CASSLSAGAEGYTF. The CDR3 DNA reads as TGTGCCAGCAGTTTATCGGCCGGGGCGGAAGGCTACACCTTC.

This clonotype was detected many times. This chain joins TRBV4-3 and TRBJ1-4, with TRBD1 matching 8 bases. Germline V gene sequence: CDR1 LGHNA, CDR2 YSLEER. The CDR3 consists of 15 residues. With 4 bases clipped from V and 4 bases from J, the junction kept 5 bases outside the gene matches. The CDR3 region is CASSPWTGLNEKLFF. In DNA form, the CDR3 reads TGCGCCAGCAGCCCTTGGACAGGGCTTAATGAAAAACTGTTTTTT.

This clonotype appeared a few times. V is TRBV29-1 and J is TRBJ1-2; D perhaps matches TRBD1 (5 bases). CDR1 is SQVTM, CDR2 ANQGSEA, per germline. V lost 2 bases, J lost 4 bases, and 14 bases lay in between. The CDR3 covers 14 residues. For the CDR3, the DNA is TGCAGCGTTGAACCCGCTAGGGGTGGCTATGGCTACACCTTC. It is translated as CSVEPARGGYGYTF.

This clonotype was observed a handful of times. The CDR3 loop is CASSPTPGQGLVSNTGELFF. The CDR3 nucleotides are TGTGCCAGCAGCCCCACCCCGGGACAGGGATTGGTTTCGAACACCGGGGAGCTGTTTTTT. The chain recombines TRBV11-1 with TRBJ2-2, with TRBD1 matching 9 bases. The V and J ends lost 5 bases and 0 bases, in that order; junction bases with no gene match: 16. The CDR3 contains 20 residues. Germline V gene lookup returns CDR1 SGHAT and CDR2 FQDESV (reference sequence).

This clonotype was detected only a few times. This sequence joins TRBV6-2 or TRBV6-3 and TRBJ2-1, with a weak D call TRBD2 (6 bases). CDR1 and CDR2 (germline): MNHEY, SVGEGT. V lost 2 bases and J lost 7, with 18 bases in between. The CDR3 runs 16 residues. CDR3 sequence reads: CASSYPLGGTRNEQFF. In nucleotides, the CDR3 is TGTGCCAGCAGTTACCCTTTAGGCGGGACGCGGAATGAGCAGTTCTTC.

This clonotype was found many times. The chain employs TRBV2 and TRBJ2-1; a weak D match, TRBD1 (5 bases). This CDR3 contains 14 residues. V was cut by 7 bases and J by 5 bases, with 15 bases left in between. Germline V gene lookup returns CDR1 SNHLY and CDR2 FYNNEI. Written as DNA, the CDR3 is TGTGCCAGCAAGCAGCGATCAGGGAACAATGAGCAGTTCTTC. Amino acids: CASKQRSGNNEQFF.

V is TRBV7-9 and J is TRBJ2-2, with TRBD1 as a possible D gene (6 bases). The CDR3 loop spans 15 amino acids. Trimming removed 6 bases at V and 2 bases at J, with 13 bases between. Per germline, CDR1 SEHNR and CDR2 FQNEAQ (reference sequence). CDR3 in amino acids: CASRHRGQNTGELFF. The CDR3 DNA follows: TGTGCCAGCAGGCATAGGGGACAAAACACCGGGGAGCTGTTTTTT.

The CDR3 sequence is CASSLGGGLAGGSRNEQFF. CDR3 in DNA: TGTGCCAGCAGCTTAGGGGGGGGGCTAGCGGGAGGGTCTCGGAATGAGCAGTTCTTC. This sequence joins TRBV11-2 and TRBJ2-1, with 12 bases that match TRBD2. The CDR3 consists of 19 residues. V gave up 1 base and J gave up 7 bases; unmatched junction bases: 14. CDR1 is SGHAT, CDR2 FQNNGV, per germline.

CDR3 loop: CASSLKPGTEFRYEQYF. The CDR3 DNA is TGCGCCAGCAGCTTAAAACCGGGGACAGAATTTCGATACGAGCAGTACTTC. V usage is TRBV5-1 and J usage is TRBJ2-7; TRBD1 matches at 7 bases. Germline V lookup: CDR1 SGHRS, CDR2 YFSETQ. The CDR3 is 17 residues long. V shed 2 bases and J 4 bases; nucleotides not matched to a gene: 15.

This sequence joins TRBV4-3 and TRBJ2-7; D perhaps matches TRBD1 (6 bases). Germline-derived CDR1 and CDR2 are LGHNA and YSLEER. This CDR3 is built from 15 residues. Trimming pared 3 bases from V and 4 bases from J, leaving 16 bases between. The CDR3 DNA reads as TGCGCCAGCAGCCACCTACCGACAGGAAAATACGAGCAGTACTTC. Translation gives CASSHLPTGKYEQYF.

The rearrangement uses TRBV24-1 and TRBJ2-1, with 10 bases fitting TRBD2. Per germline, CDR1 KGHDR and CDR2 SFDVKD. Losses at the gene ends were 12 bases for V and 8 bases for J; bases not matched to a gene: 9. This CDR3 is built from 13 residues. CDR3 residues: CAVGTSAGDEQFF. The DNA for the CDR3 is TGTGCCGTCGGGACTAGCGCTGGGGATGAGCAGTTCTTC.

In its sample, this clonotype was seen many times. This chain links TRBV7-2 with TRBJ2-7, with TRBD1 matching over 7 bases. CDR1 is SGHTA, CDR2 FQGNSA, per germline. The junction had 6 bases not matched to a gene; V was cut back by 2 bases and J by 2 bases. The CDR3 is 15 amino acids. CDR3 DNA sequence: TGTGCCAGCAGCTTATATAGACAGGGCCCCTACGAGCAGTACTTC. This sequence encodes CASSLYRQGPYEQYF.

V is TRBV10-3 and J is TRBJ2-2; D possibly corresponds to TRBD1 (5 bases). This CDR3 contains 14 residues. Per germline, CDR1 ENHRY and CDR2 SYGVKD. V was pared by 10 bases and J by 4 bases, with 16 bases between. The CDR3 loop reads CATRIGHPTGELFF. The CDR3 DNA reads as TGTGCCACTCGGATCGGACACCCCACCGGGGAGCTGTTTTTT.

This clonotype was detected ten times or more. The chain joins TRBV7-9 to TRBJ2-1, with a weak D call TRBD2 (6 bases). The CDR3 is 13 amino acids. The V and J ends lost 1 base and 9 bases respectively, with 10 bases between them. Germline loops: CDR1 SEHNR, CDR2 FQNEAQ (reference sequence). CDR3 in amino acids: CASSLVWEAEQFF. The CDR3 region has the DNA TGTGCCAGCAGCTTAGTCTGGGAGGCTGAGCAGTTCTTC.

There are many counts of this clonotype. This chain uses TRBV4-3 with TRBJ2-1; perhaps TRBD2 as D (6 bases). V was pared by 4 bases and J by 0 bases, with 10 bases between. The length of the CDR3 is 15 residues. CDR1 is LGHNA, CDR2 YSLEER, per germline. The CDR3 DNA reads as TGCGCCAGCAGCCCCTCTAGCGTCTCCTACAATGAGCAGTTCTTC. The encoded protein is CASSPSSVSYNEQFF.

The chain combines TRBV20-1 with TRBJ1-1; weak D call: TRBD1 (5 bases). V lost 1 base to trimming and J lost 5 bases, with 11 bases between them. The CDR3 sequence is 13 residues long. Germline CDR1 is DFQATT and CDR2 is SNEGSKA (reference sequence). The CDR3 sequence: CSARVGGVTEAFF. The DNA for the CDR3 is TGCAGTGCTAGAGTCGGGGGGGTTACTGAAGCTTTCTTT.

The chain couples TRBV7-6 to TRBJ2-5; the D gene could be TRBD1 or TRBD2 (5 bases each). Germline V gene lookup returns CDR1 SGHVS and CDR2 FNYEAQ. V shed 3 bases and J shed 7 bases, with 15 bases lying between them. The CDR3 loop spans 14 amino acids. The CDR3 DNA sequence: TGTGCCAGCAGCTTTAACGGGGACGATGGGACCCAGTACTTC. Encoded protein: CASSFNGDDGTQYF.

The rearrangement links TRBV7-8 to TRBJ2-1, with 14 bases lining up with TRBD2. With 0 bases clipped from V and 12 bases from J, the junction kept 4 bases outside the gene matches. This CDR3 spans 15 amino acids. The germline V gene has CDR1 SGHVS and CDR2 FQNEAQ. The CDR3 DNA is TGTGCCAGCAGCTTAGCCCCGGGACTAGCGGGAGTGCAGTTCTTC. Translated, it gives CASSLAPGLAGVQFF.

The chain couples TRBV7-9 to TRBJ1-1; possibly TRBD1 for D (5 bases). V lost 1 base, J lost 0 bases, and 9 bases lay in between. The CDR3 loop spans 15 amino acids. From germline, CDR1 is SEHNR and CDR2 FQNEAQ (reference sequence). CDR3 nucleotide sequence: TGTGCCAGCAGCTTAGTGGGAGGGGTGAACACTGAAGCTTTCTTT. Protein product: CASSLVGGVNTEAFF.

This rearrangement joins TRBV30 to TRBJ2-7, with 9 bases matching TRBD2. This CDR3 comprises 11 residues. Germline V gives CDR1 GTSNPN, CDR2 SVGIG (reference sequence). The V gene end was trimmed by 5 bases and the J gene end by 9 bases; junction bases not matched to a gene: 5. For the CDR3, the DNA is TGTGCCTGGGCGCTAGCGGGACCGCAGTACTTC. Its protein product is CAWALAGPQYF.

The chain is built from TRBV7-2 and TRBJ2-4; 8 bases fit TRBD2. The CDR3 contains 18 residues. V dropped 1 base and J dropped 0; count of bases not matched to a gene: 8. CDR1 and CDR2 from the germline V gene are SGHTA and FQGNSA. CDR3 amino acids: CASSLVAGGILAKNIQYF. The CDR3 nucleotides read TGTGCCAGCAGCTTAGTCGCGGGAGGAATTTTAGCCAAAAACATTCAGTACTTC.

This clonotype was recorded a few times. V gene TRBV27 combines with J gene TRBJ2-7, with a possible D match to TRBD1 (6 bases). The CDR3 has 14 residues. Germline V gene data show CDR1 as MNHEY and CDR2 as SMNVEV (reference sequence). V lost 6 bases to trimming and J lost 2 bases, with 14 bases between them. CDR3 sequence reads: CASSLQGPTYEQYF. CDR3 nucleotides: TGTGCCAGCAGCTTACAGGGACCTACCTACGAGCAGTACTTC.

This clonotype was counted between two and nine times. The genes are TRBV7-9 and TRBJ2-3; D unclear. The CDR3 covers 13 residues. Trimming pared 6 bases from V and 3 bases from J, leaving 10 bases between. Germline lookup yields CDR1 SEHNR and CDR2 FQNEAQ (reference sequence). The CDR3 protein is CASSYDRTDTQYF. The CDR3 nucleotides are TGTGCCAGCAGTTATGACCGGACAGATACGCAGTATTTT.

This clonotype was detected only a few times. V and J are TRBV2 and TRBJ1-2, with D perhaps TRBD1 (5 bases). This CDR3 comprises 14 residues. Germline V gene sequence: CDR1 SNHLY, CDR2 FYNNEI. V dropped 6 bases and J dropped 5 bases, with 16 bases sitting between them. CDR3 in amino acids: CASSEPGRSYGYTF. CDR3 nucleotides: TGTGCCAGCAGCGAACCGGGACGCAGTTATGGCTACACCTTC.

The chain links TRBV15 to TRBJ2-2; maybe TRBD1 (6 bases). The CDR3 sequence is 15 residues long. With 3 bases removed from V and 5 bases from J, the gap between germline ends came to 13 bases. CDR1 is LNHNV and CDR2 is YYDKDF in the germline V gene (reference sequence). The CDR3 sequence is CATSSTGLGTGELFF. The DNA for the CDR3 is TGTGCCACCAGCAGCACAGGGCTAGGTACCGGGGAGCTGTTTTTT. Using reference TRBV15 and TRBJ2-2 for the parts outside the CDR3, the full variable domain is DAMVIQNPRYQVTQFGKPVTLSCSQTLNHNVMYWYQQKSSQAPKLLFHYYDKDFNNEADTPDNFQSRRPNTSFCFLDIRSPGLGDTAMYLCATSSTGLGTGELFFGEGSRLTVL.